This T cell receptor beta chain was observed in a study of CD8+ T cells in alopecia areata. Whole-study results and caveats: Alopecia totalis/universalis scalp especially showed more expanded CD8+ clones than normal scalp. Numerous clones, expanded in lesions, remained in scalp and blood during tofacitinib.

In regard to this clone: The target antigen is unknown.

Treatment given: oral pan-JAK inhibitor, 5-10 mg twice daily. From alopecia areata patients, lesional scalp punch biopsies and peripheral blood were collected. V was pared by 3 bases and J by 8 bases, with 10 bases between. The CDR3 is made up of 12 amino acids. From germline, CDR1 is LNHDA and CDR2 SQIVND (reference sequence). Investigators isolated RNA and reverse transcribed it into cDNA to act as the sequencing template. Assay: immunoSEQ multiplex PCR; the TCRdb copy retains only in-frame clones and omits some. The data contain roughly 210,000 clones, around two fifths of them singletons. The rearrangement joins TRBV19 to TRBJ1-2; no clear D gene. Sequences were derived from CD4+ T cells sorted from blood, sampled around week 36, from a patient treated with tofacitinib. This sequence was found in a human donor with alopecia areata. Here the CDR3 DNA reads TGTGCCAGTAGTATGTCTGGCGGGGGCTACACCTTC. Translated, it gives CASSMSGGGYTF.